The 25 T cell receptor beta chains below all came from one sample that was sequenced in a study of blood T cells in healthy people across ages. It was with a sample-barcoded 5' primer and a J-beta primer mix that a second PCR of roughly 7 to 12 cycles was run. TCRdb reprocessed the 5' RACE reads with MiXCR, giving one entry per CDR3 protein. This repertoire shows hundreds of thousands of distinct CDR3 sequences, approximately 30% found once; its top ten account for around a sixth. Specimen: blood. The receptor source for this set is an elderly woman in good health.

V is TRBV5-1 and J is TRBJ2-2, with TRBD2 identical over 15 bases. Germline CDR1 is SGHRS and CDR2 is YFSETQ. CDR3 size: 16 residues. The V gene end was trimmed by 4 bases and the J gene end by 6 bases; junction bases not matched to a gene: 4. CDR3 region: CASSPGLAGGSGELFF. In nucleotides, the CDR3 is TGCGCCAGCAGCCCGGGACTAGCGGGGGGTTCCGGGGAGCTGTTTTTT.

This clonotype was counted ten times or more. This chain connects TRBV5-4 to TRBJ1-1; unclear D gene. V was shortened by 0 bases and J by 3 bases, with 6 bases between the two germline ends. Germline V lookup: CDR1 SGHNT, CDR2 YYREEE (reference sequence). The CDR3 spans 13 residues. CDR3 protein: CASSLAPDTEAFF. CDR3 nucleotide sequence: TGTGCCAGCAGCTTGGCCCCGGACACTGAAGCTTTCTTT.

The chain is built from TRBV28 and TRBJ1-1; TRBD1 agrees at 8 bases. Germline-derived CDR1 and CDR2 are MDHEN and SYDVKM. This CDR3 spans 14 amino acids. The ends lost 5 bases at V and 6 bases at J; junction bases unmatched: 8. The CDR3 protein is CASSLPDRAAEAFF. DNA of the CDR3: TGTGCCAGCAGTCTTCCGGACAGGGCTGCTGAAGCTTTCTTT.

This clonotype was detected ten times or more. J is TRBJ2-5 and V is TRBV7-2; 9 bases agree with TRBD2. The CDR3 runs 16 residues. Germline values: CDR1 SGHTA, CDR2 FQGNSA. Trimming cost V 0 bases and J 4 bases; bases outside gene matches: 6. The CDR3 DNA reads as TGTGCCAGCAGCTTAGCGGGGCGGGGGGGTTTAGAGACCCAGTACTTC. Its protein is CASSLAGRGGLETQYF.

This clonotype was recorded many times. CDR3: CSVEALSGGLTEAFF. Here the CDR3 DNA reads TGCAGCGTTGAAGCCCTCTCGGGGGGACTCACTGAAGCTTTCTTT. V and J are TRBV29-1 and TRBJ1-1, with TRBD1 as a possible D gene (5 bases). CDR1 and CDR2 (germline): SQVTM, ANQGSEA. The CDR3 covers 15 residues. Trimming cost V 1 base and J 4 bases, with 16 bases left between them. Drawing the rest from reference TRBV29-1 and TRBJ1-1, the complete variable domain is SAVISQKPSRDICQRGTSLTIQCQVDSQVTMMFWYRQQPGQSLTLIATANQGSEATYESGFVIDKFPISRPNLTFSTLTVSNMSPEDSSIYLCSVEALSGGLTEAFFGQGTRLTVV.

The chain couples TRBV5-1 to TRBJ2-5; D is ambiguous. Trimming shortened V by 4 bases and J by 11 bases, and 27 bases separated the two germline ends. Germline CDR1 is SGHRS and CDR2 is YFSETQ. This CDR3 contains 16 residues. CDR3 nucleotides: TGCGCCAGCAGCCTGTCCCAGCTGCTTATCCCTGGTGAGCAGTACTTC. Protein product: CASSLSQLLIPGEQYF. The full variable domain, in which reference TRBV5-1 and TRBJ2-5 provide the parts outside the CDR3, is KAGVTQTPRYLIKTRGQQVTLSCSPISGHRSVSWYQQTPGQGLQFLFEYFSETQRNKGNFPGRFSGRQFSNSRSEMNVSTLELGDSALYLCASSLSQLLIPGEQYFGPGTRLLVL.

The sample holds a few counts of this clonotype. A single base separates this from a much larger clone, so it may be a read error. The chain joins TRBV20-1 to TRBJ2-7; possibly TRBD1 for D (6 bases). Per the germline V gene, CDR1 is DFQATT and CDR2 is SNEGSKA (reference sequence). The CDR3 length is 12 residues. For the CDR3, the DNA is TGCAGGGCCGGGGCAGGGGCCTACGAGCAGTACTTC. Protein: CRAGAGAYEQYF.

Of note for this clonotype: A read error may produce the germline difference seen at one junction end. The rearrangement links TRBV30 to TRBJ2-3; TRBD1 matches at 8 bases. CDR1 and CDR2 (germline): GTSNPN, SVGIG (reference sequence). CDR3 length equals 14 residues. The CDR3 DNA reads TGTGCCCGGAGTGACGGGACAGGTGCAGATACGCAGTATTTT. Its translation is CARSDGTGADTQYF.

For this clonotype: A read error is possible here, since a much larger clone lies one base away. This chain uses TRBV15 with TRBJ1-2; D remains ambiguous. Trimming removed 6 bases from V and 0 bases from J, with 8 bases in between. The CDR3 totals 13 residues. The germline CDR1 and CDR2 sequences are LNHNV and YYDKDF (reference sequence). The CDR3: CATSGSTNYGYTF. The CDR3 bases are TGTGCCACCAGTGGGAGTACTAACTATGGCTACACCTTC. Variable domain in full (rest from reference TRBV15 and TRBJ1-2): DAMVIQNPRYQVTQFGKPVTLSCSQTLNHNVMYWYQQKSSQAPKLLFHYYDKDFNNEADTPDNFQSRRPNTSFCFLDIRSPGLGDTAMYLCATSGSTNYGYTFGSGTRLTVV.

This clonotype was observed a handful of times. The CDR3 sequence is CASSVRSRLDTEAFF. The CDR3 DNA reads TGTGCCAGCAGCGTAAGGTCTAGGCTTGACACTGAAGCTTTCTTT. The chain links TRBV9 to TRBJ1-1, with no clear D. V was cut by 1 base and J by 3 bases, with 13 bases left in between. The CDR3 totals 15 residues. Germline CDR1 and CDR2: SGDLS and YYNGEE.

Many counts were recorded for this clonotype. The chain is built from TRBV5-6 and TRBJ1-2; D may be TRBD1 (5 bases). Deletions cut 4 bases from V and 0 bases from J, with 13 bases between. CDR3 length equals 15 residues. The germline V gene has CDR1 SGHDT and CDR2 YYEEEE. CDR3 sequence reads: CASSRMDTANYGYTF. CDR3 nucleotides: TGTGCCAGCAGCAGAATGGACACAGCTAACTATGGCTACACCTTC.

This clonotype occurred many times. The V and J genes are TRBV7-2 and TRBJ2-4, with D uncertain. Germline V gives CDR1 SGHTA, CDR2 FQGNSA. The CDR3 extends over 13 amino acids. The ends were cut back, 5 bases at V and 3 bases at J, with 8 bases in the middle. CDR3 coding DNA: TGTGCCAGCAGCCCCGACGGCAAAAACATTCAGTACTTC. It yields the protein CASSPDGKNIQYF. Supplemented by reference TRBV7-2 and TRBJ2-4, the full variable domain reads GAGVSQSPSNKVTEKGKDVELRCDPISGHTALYWYRQSLGQGLEFLIYFQGNSAPDKSGLPSDRFSAERTGGSVSTLTIQRTQQEDSAVYLCASSPDGKNIQYFGAGTRLSVL.

The rearrangement joins TRBV20-1 to TRBJ2-1; the D gene is possibly TRBD2 (5 bases). Trimming pared 0 bases from V and 1 base from J, leaving 19 bases between. The V gene's germline CDR1 is DFQATT and CDR2 SNEGSKA (reference sequence). The CDR3 is 18 residues long. CDR3 DNA sequence: TGCAGTGCTAGAGATCGAACTCCACTAGTAAGGTCCTACAATGAGCAGTTCTTC. The encoded protein is CSARDRTPLVRSYNEQFF.

At least ten counts were recorded for this clonotype. J is TRBJ1-5 and V is TRBV5-1, with a tentative D call TRBD1 (6 bases). From germline, CDR1 is SGHRS and CDR2 YFSETQ. The CDR3 has 16 amino acids. Trimming removed 5 bases from V and 0 bases from J, with 15 bases in between. The CDR3 here is CASRLSAGDSNQPQHF. For the CDR3, the DNA is TGCGCCAGCAGACTCTCGGCAGGGGATAGCAATCAGCCCCAGCATTTT.

The rearrangement links TRBV7-3 to TRBJ2-1; D is undetermined. The CDR3 extends over 16 amino acids. Trimming took off 5 bases at V and 0 bases at J, with 14 bases between the two ends. Germline CDR1 SGHTA, CDR2 FQGTGA. The CDR3 here is CASSPFRTSSYNEQFF. DNA of the CDR3: TGTGCCAGCAGCCCATTCAGGACGAGCTCCTACAATGAGCAGTTCTTC.

This clonotype has at least ten counts. The V and J genes are TRBV27 and TRBJ2-7; 10 bases align to TRBD2. This CDR3 spans 16 amino acids. Germline CDR1 is MNHEY and CDR2 is SMNVEV (reference sequence). Losses at the gene ends were 4 bases for V and 3 bases for J; bases not matched to a gene: 9. CDR3 sequence: CASSSQLAGRGYEQYF. For the CDR3, the DNA is TGTGCCAGCAGTTCCCAACTAGCGGGGAGGGGCTACGAGCAGTACTTC.

This clonotype has just a few counts. The rearrangement joins TRBV6-2 or TRBV6-3 to TRBJ1-1; no clear D gene. Trimming removed 6 bases at V and 11 bases at J, with 19 bases between. Germline assignment: CDR1 MNHEY and CDR2 SVGEGT. The length of the CDR3 is 13 residues. CDR3 DNA: TGTGCCAGCAGCCGTCGGACGGCAGGAGTGGCTTTCTTT. Its protein product is CASSRRTAGVAFF.

CDR3 nucleotides: TGTGCCAGCAGCGCCCCTCTGAATGCGGGCACGCAGTATTTT. Its protein is CASSAPLNAGTQYF. This sequence joins TRBV12-3 or TRBV12-4 and TRBJ2-3; D is perhaps TRBD2 (5 bases). V lost 6 bases and J lost 9, with 19 bases in between. The CDR3 totals 14 residues.

This clonotype appeared many times. The chain is built from TRBV5-1 and TRBJ2-3; TRBD2 matches at 10 bases. With 4 bases clipped from V and 2 bases from J, the junction kept 13 bases outside the gene matches. Germline assignment: CDR1 SGHRS and CDR2 YFSETQ. The CDR3 length is 18 residues. The CDR3 bases are TGCGCCAGCAGCACCGTCCTAGCGGGGGCCCTCAACACAGATACGCAGTATTTT. This sequence encodes CASSTVLAGALNTDTQYF.

The J gene is TRBJ2-3, the V gene TRBV20-1, with 8 bases fitting TRBD2. The V gene's germline CDR1 is DFQATT and CDR2 SNEGSKA (reference sequence). Trimming cost V 3 bases and J 0 bases; bases outside gene matches: 8. There are 16 residues in the CDR3. In DNA form, the CDR3 reads TGCAGTGCTAGTATCGCGACTAGCGCAAGCACAGATACGCAGTATTTT. Its protein product is CSASIATSASTDTQYF.

This clonotype was picked up many times. The rearrangement links TRBV6-6 to TRBJ2-1; D unresolved. Germline lookup yields CDR1 MNHNY and CDR2 SVGAGI (reference sequence). V was cut by 3 bases and J by 7 bases, with 13 bases left in between. The CDR3 is 14 amino acids. The CDR3 nucleotides read TGTGCCAGCAGTTATGGGGTGGTAAATAATGAGCAGTTCTTC. It codes for CASSYGVVNNEQFF.

The chain couples TRBV2 to TRBJ2-4, with no clear D. The J call may be mistaken, given a closer DNA end match to TRBJ2-7. CDR3 length: 14 residues. Germline loops: CDR1 SNHLY, CDR2 FYNNEI. As DNA, the CDR3 is TGTGCCAGCAGTGAAAGGCACTCCTCGGGCGAGCAGTACTTC. Translation gives CASSERHSSGEQYF.

The CDR3 is CASRAQGAGNTIYF. DNA of the CDR3: TGTGCCAGCAGAGCACAGGGGGCTGGAAACACCATATATTTT. This chain joins TRBV6-1 and TRBJ1-3; TRBD1 matches at 8 bases. The CDR3 loop spans 14 amino acids. V was clipped by 6 bases and J by 2 bases; unmatched bases: 3. Germline CDR1 MNHNS, CDR2 SASEGT.

This clonotype was counted at least ten times. V and J are TRBV5-1 and TRBJ2-5; D is undetermined. The CDR3 runs 15 residues. Per the germline V gene, CDR1 is SGHRS and CDR2 is YFSETQ. V was trimmed by 0 bases and J by 2 bases, leaving 11 bases between them. Written as DNA, the CDR3 is TGCGCCAGCAGCTTGGCCGTTGGGCAGCAAGAGACCCAGTACTTC. Protein: CASSLAVGQQETQYF.

Ten or more counts support this clonotype. This chain links TRBV28 with TRBJ2-7, with 13 bases lining up with TRBD2. The CDR3 totals 16 residues. The germline CDR1 and CDR2 sequences are MDHEN and SYDVKM. The V gene end was trimmed by 6 bases and the J gene end by 6 bases; junction bases not matched to a gene: 11. CDR3 amino acids: CASSPLAGGQFGEQYF. The CDR3 DNA follows: TGTGCCAGCAGCCCACTAGCGGGGGGGCAATTTGGCGAGCAGTACTTC.